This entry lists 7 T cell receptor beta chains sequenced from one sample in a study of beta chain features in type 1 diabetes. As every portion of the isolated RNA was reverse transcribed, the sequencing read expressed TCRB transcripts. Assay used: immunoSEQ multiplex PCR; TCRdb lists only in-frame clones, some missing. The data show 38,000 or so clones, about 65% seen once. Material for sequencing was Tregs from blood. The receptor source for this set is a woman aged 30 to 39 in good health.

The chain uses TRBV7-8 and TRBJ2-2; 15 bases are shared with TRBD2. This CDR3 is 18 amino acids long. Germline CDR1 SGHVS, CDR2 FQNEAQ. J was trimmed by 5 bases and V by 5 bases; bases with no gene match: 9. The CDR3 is CASSPRTSGRARTGELFF. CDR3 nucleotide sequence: TGTGCCAGCAGCCCAAGGACTAGCGGGAGGGCGAGGACCGGGGAGCTGTTTTTT.

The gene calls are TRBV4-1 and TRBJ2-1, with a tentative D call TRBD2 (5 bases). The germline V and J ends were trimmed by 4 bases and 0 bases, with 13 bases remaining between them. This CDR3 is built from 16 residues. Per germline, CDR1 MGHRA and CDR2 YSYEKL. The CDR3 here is CASSPASGSSYNEQFF. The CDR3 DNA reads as TGCGCCAGCAGCCCAGCCAGTGGGAGCTCCTACAATGAGCAGTTCTTC.

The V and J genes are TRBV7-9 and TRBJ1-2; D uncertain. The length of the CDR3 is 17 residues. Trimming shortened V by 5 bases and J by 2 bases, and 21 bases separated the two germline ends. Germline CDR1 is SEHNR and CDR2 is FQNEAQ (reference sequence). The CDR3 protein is CASSPGGLGSGNYGYTF. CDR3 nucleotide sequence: TGTGCCAGCAGCCCCGGAGGACTAGGAAGCGGAAACTATGGCTACACCTTC.

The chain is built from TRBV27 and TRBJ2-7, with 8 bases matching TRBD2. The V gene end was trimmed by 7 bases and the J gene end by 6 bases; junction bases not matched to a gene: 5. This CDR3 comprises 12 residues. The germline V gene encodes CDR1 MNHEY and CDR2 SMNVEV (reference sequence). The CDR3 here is CASNSRGGEQYF. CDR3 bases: TGTGCCAGCAACTCACGGGGGGGCGAGCAGTACTTC.

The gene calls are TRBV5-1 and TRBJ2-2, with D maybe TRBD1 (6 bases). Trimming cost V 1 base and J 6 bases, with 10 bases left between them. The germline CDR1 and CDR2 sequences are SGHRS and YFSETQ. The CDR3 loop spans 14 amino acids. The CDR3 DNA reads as TGCGCCAGCAGCTTGAATGGGGGCTCCGGGGAGCTGTTTTTT. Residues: CASSLNGGSGELFF.

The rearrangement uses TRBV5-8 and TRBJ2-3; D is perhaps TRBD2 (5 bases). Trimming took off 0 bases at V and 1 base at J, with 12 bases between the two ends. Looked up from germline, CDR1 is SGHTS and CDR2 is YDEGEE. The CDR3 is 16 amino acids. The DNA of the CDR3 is TGTGCCAGCAGCTTGGGACAATGGGGAGGCACAGATACGCAGTATTTT. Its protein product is CASSLGQWGGTDTQYF.

The CDR3 DNA follows: TGTGCCAGCAGCTTCTCGCGGGAGGAGACCCAGTACTTC. This translates into CASSFSREETQYF. The chain recombines TRBV11-2 with TRBJ2-5; TRBD2 matches 7 bases. The CDR3 runs to 13 residues. J gave up 5 bases and V 3 bases, and 3 bases lay outside the gene matches. The germline V gene has CDR1 SGHAT and CDR2 FQNNGV.